This T cell receptor (beta chain) was captured in a study of molecular identifiers for immune sequencing clone quantification. Study results and limitations: Whereas clones above 20 RNA copies held under 1% of naive-cell molecules, they held over 98% of effector molecules.

The authors built bulk TCR libraries by previously described methods with listed TCR primers. TCRdb itself ran the PCR reads through MiXCR, one entry per CDR3 protein. The data hold approximately 500,000 distinct CDR3 sequences, with about 20% observed a single time. This clonotype has just a few counts. Its antigen remains unidentified. Sorting captured naive CD8 T cells as CD8+CD4-CCR7+CD45RA+. The CDR3 spans 15 residues. Trimming took off 5 bases at V and 0 bases at J, with 12 bases between the two ends. CDR1 SGHNT and CDR2 YENEEA come from the germline V gene. The sequencing sample was made of naive CD8+ T cells from blood, with Jurkat cell RNA spiked in. The sample's subset: FACS-sorted CD8+CD4-CCR7+CD45RA+ naive T cells. The source of this sequence is a human donor in good health. Some libraries in this study had Jurkat cell RNA spiked in. The chain combines TRBV11-3 with TRBJ2-3; no definite D call. The CDR3 DNA is TGTGCCAGCAGCCTTCGAGATGACAGCACAGATACGCAGTATTTT. It codes for CASSLRDDSTDTQYF.